This entry concerns a single T cell receptor beta chain. The source of the sample is a study of blood T cell repertoires in COVID-19. Germline CDR1 reads SGHKS; CDR2 reads YYEKEE (reference sequence). The CDR3 is made up of 15 amino acids. Trimming removed 2 bases from V and 2 bases from J; junction bases left unmatched: 5. The Seattle site enrolled patients during active infection and followed them longitudinally. Sequencing used immunoSEQ multiplex PCR; TCRdb keeps in-frame clones, though not all of them. This table holds about 300,000 clones, roughly nine tenths found once. The sequenced sample consisted of peripheral blood. The rearrangement joins TRBV5-5 to TRBJ2-7; 9 bases are a match to TRBD1. This TCR was recovered from a woman aged 25 to 39 with COVID-19, enrolled during active disease. CDR3 region: CASSFGTGRPYEQYF. CDR3 in DNA: TGTGCCAGCAGCTTCGGGACAGGGAGACCCTACGAGCAGTACTTC. Drawing the rest from reference TRBV5-5 and TRBJ2-7, the complete variable domain is DAGVTQSPTHLIKTRGQQVTLRCSPISGHKSVSWYQQVLGQGPQFIFQYYEKEERGRGNFPDRFSARQFPNYSSELNVNALLLGDSALYLCASSFGTGRPYEQYFGPGTRLTVT.